The T cell receptor beta chain described here comes from a study of cytomegalovirus exposure and HLA in healthy donors. Study-wide findings and caveats: Links to common viral pathogens appeared, in a later analysis, for several of the most significant clusters.

This clone was observed a few times. The antigen is undetermined. The PCR ran on 60 Vbeta and 13 Jbeta primers. The assay was immunoSEQ multiplex PCR, and TCRdb's table has in-frame clones only and misses some. Of some 170,000 clones detected, roughly 85% appear once; the ten largest clones hold approximately 6.3%. This CDR3 spans 14 amino acids. Germline CDR1 reads SNHLY; CDR2 reads FYNNEI. Trimming removed 2 bases at V and 5 bases at J, with 12 bases between. The V gene is TRBV2, the J gene TRBJ1-1; D not resolved. The receptor comes from a man aged 40-55 years in good health and CMV-seropositive. The sample consisted of PBMCs. DNA for the CDR3: TGTGCCAGCAGTGAATGGGCCACGCAGACTGAAGCTTTCTTT. Protein sequence: CASSEWATQTEAFF. Full variable domain (outside the CDR3, taken from reference TRBV2 and TRBJ1-1): EPEVTQTPSHQVTQMGQEVILRCVPISNHLYFYWYRQILGQKVEFLVSFYNNEISEKSEIFDDQFSVERPDGSNFTLKIRSTKLEDSAMYFCASSEWATQTEAFFGQGTRLTVV.